This is a list of T cell receptor beta chains from one sample in a study of T-cell memory formation after mild COVID-19. One entry per CDR3 protein results from TCRdb running MiXCR on the 5' RACE reads. Among about 180,000 distinct CDR3 sequences, roughly 18% were seen once, and the ten largest hold 3.5% to 5%. Sequencing was carried out using PBMCs or a T cell subset sorted from them (not recorded which). These TCRs come from a man aged 18 to 29 who had mild COVID-19 (a few samples of this study predate the infection). Cell type and time point are not known. Each CDR3 is given with its conserved first and last residue. D genes are given only for firm matches. Expanded clones get a size class; other rows say once, few or many, or leave the size out.

clone_size j_call d_call v_call cdr3_aa cdr3_nt
few TRBJ2-5 TRBD1 TRBV7-8 CASTQTGTGLRETQYF TGTGCCAGCACCCAGACCGGGACAGGGCTACGGGAGACCCAGTACTTC
few TRBJ2-1 . TRBV7-2 CASSSTGSNNEQFF TGTGCCAGCAGCTCAACAGGGTCAAACAATGAGCAGTTCTTC
. TRBJ1-1 . TRBV5-6 CASSSRGGRSTEAFF TGTGCCAGCAGCTCGAGGGGGGGCCGGAGCACTGAAGCTTTCTTT
many TRBJ2-3 . TRBV6-1 CASSERSGTQYF TGTGCCAGCAGTGAAAGGTCAGGCACGCAGTATTTT
many TRBJ2-5 TRBD1 TRBV7-2 CASSLVTGQETQYF TGTGCCAGCAGCTTAGTGACAGGGCAAGAGACCCAGTACTTC
few TRBJ1-6 TRBD1 TRBV7-2 CASSFLPGRTGGSPLHF TGTGCCAGCAGCTTTCTACCCGGAAGGACAGGAGGGTCACCCCTCCACTTT
. TRBJ1-1 . TRBV5-1 CASSFTQETEAFF TGCGCCAGCAGCTTCACCCAGGAGACTGAAGCTTTCTTT
. TRBJ2-3 TRBD2 TRBV11-3 CASSLGTSGGPADTQYF TGTGCCAGCAGCCTCGGGACTAGCGGGGGGCCCGCAGATACGCAGTATTTT
many TRBJ2-4 . TRBV20-1 CSASDLAKNIQYF TGCAGTGCTAGTGACTTAGCCAAAAACATTCAGTACTTC
. TRBJ1-2 TRBD1 TRBV15 CATSGFDRGDYGYTF TGTGCCACCAGCGGTTTCGACAGGGGAGATTATGGCTACACCTTC
. TRBJ1-5 . TRBV6-5 CASSYSSGRQPQHF TGTGCCAGCAGTTACTCGAGTGGGAGGCAGCCCCAGCATTTT
few TRBJ1-3 . TRBV20-1 CSASGRSSGNTIYF TGCAGTGCTAGTGGTCGCTCCTCTGGAAACACCATATATTTT
few TRBJ2-1 TRBD2 TRBV5-1 CASSLAGAGGYYNEQFF TGCGCCAGCAGCTTGGCCGGAGCGGGGGGTTACTACAATGAGCAGTTCTTC
. TRBJ2-5 TRBD1 TRBV20-1 CSAAHATGGAETQYF TGCAGTGCTGCCCACGCGACAGGGGGGGCAGAGACCCAGTACTTC
few TRBJ2-5 TRBD1 TRBV23-1 CAVVLVGRGQETQYF TGCGCAGTGGTCCTCGTTGGCAGGGGGCAAGAGACCCAGTACTTC
few TRBJ1-1 TRBD1 TRBV6-5 CASSSRGGDEAEAFF TGTGCCAGCAGTTCCCGAGGGGGCGATGAGGCTGAAGCTTTCTTT
few TRBJ2-3 TRBD1 TRBV11-2 CASSFSGTGRADTQYF TGTGCCAGCAGCTTCTCGGGGACAGGGCGGGCAGATACGCAGTATTTT
. TRBJ2-5 TRBD2 TRBV7-3 CASSAGGAQYF TGTGCCAGCAGCGCTGGGGGGGCCCAGTACTTC
. TRBJ1-5 . TRBV4-1 CASSRGFTVSNQPQHF TGCGCCAGCAGCCGCGGGTTCACGGTTAGCAATCAGCCCCAGCATTTT
few TRBJ1-1 . TRBV7-2 CASSTLYGGEAFF TGTGCCAGCAGCACCCTTTACGGGGGGGAAGCTTTCTTT
few TRBJ2-2 TRBD1 TRBV6-1 CASSRTGGDTGELFF TGTGCCAGCAGTCGGACAGGGGGGGACACCGGGGAGCTGTTTTTT
few TRBJ2-1 . TRBV5-5 CASSLDPGAGEQFF TGTGCCAGCAGCTTGGATCCGGGGGCGGGTGAGCAGTTCTTC
. TRBJ1-5 . TRBV21-1 CASSKRREQGGPKGNQPQHF TGTGCCAGCAGCAAACGACGAGAACAGGGGGGCCCTAAGGGCAATCAGCCCCAGCATTTT
few TRBJ2-7 TRBD1 TRBV15 CATSRDIQGGHEQYF TGTGCCACCAGCAGAGATATACAGGGGGGCCACGAGCAGTACTTC
. TRBJ2-3 TRBD2 TRBV5-8 CALGGSGGTQYF TGTGCACTCGGTGGGAGCGGGGGAACGCAGTATTTT
. TRBJ1-2 TRBD1 TRBV27 CASSPYDRDYGYTF TGTGCCAGCAGTCCATACGACAGGGACTATGGCTACACCTTC
. TRBJ2-3 TRBD2 TRBV7-2 CASSFPSGAGADTQYF TGTGCCAGCAGCTTCCCCTCCGGAGCGGGGGCAGATACGCAGTATTTT
. TRBJ2-3 . TRBV11-2 CASTLSGSTDTQYF TGTGCCAGCACCCTCAGTGGGAGCACAGATACGCAGTATTTT
few TRBJ2-5 . TRBV5-1 CASSPRTAVQETQYF TGCGCCAGCAGCCCGCGGACAGCCGTACAAGAGACCCAGTACTTC
. TRBJ1-1 . TRBV11-2 CASSLHQGEAFF TGTGCCAGCAGCTTACATCAGGGGGAAGCTTTCTTT
. TRBJ2-5 . TRBV7-9 CASSLRQAVQTQYF TGTGCCAGCAGCTTACGACAGGCCGTACAGACCCAGTACTTC